These 20 T cell receptor beta chains were sequenced from one sample in a study of T cells expressing NK-cell markers. TCRdb processed the 5' RACE reads again and assigns one entry to each CDR3 protein, with no DNA. The sample holds under 600,000 distinct CDR3 sequences. Sequenced material: blood T cells: a sorted CD56 or NKG2C T cell subset, CD4+ or CD8+ T cells, or bulk PBMC T cells (not recorded which). These receptor sequences come from a woman aged 50 to 60 in good health.

This chain joins TRBV5-1 and TRBJ2-7; TCRdb returns TRBD2, unconfirmable since there is no DNA. Germline CDR1 reads SGHRS; CDR2 reads YFSETQ. The CDR3 totals 13 residues. This chain's CDR3 is CASSATTSYEQYF. The entire variable domain, with the rest obtained from reference TRBV5-1 and TRBJ2-7, is as follows: KAGVTQTPRYLIKTRGQQVTLSCSPISGHRSVSWYQQTPGQGLQFLFEYFSETQRNKGNFPGRFSGRQFSNSRSEMNVSTLELGDSALYLCASSATTSYEQYFGPGTRLTVT.

V gene TRBV9 combines with J gene TRBJ2-2. In germline, CDR1 is SGDLS, CDR2 YYNGEE. The CDR3 is 12 residues long. The CDR3 is CASSVVGGELFF.

This chain uses TRBV25-1 with TRBJ1-2; TCRdb's D call of TRBD1 is untestable without DNA. Germline lookup yields CDR1 MGHDK and CDR2 SYGVNS. The CDR3 covers 13 residues. The CDR3 protein is CASADRANYGYTF.

The chain is built from TRBV11-2 and TRBJ1-5. This CDR3 region has 13 residues. CDR1 SGHAT and CDR2 FQNNGV come from the germline V gene. The CDR3 region is CASSLDYSQPQHF.

The rearrangement uses TRBV15 and TRBJ1-2. The CDR3 contains 13 residues. The germline V gene has CDR1 LNHNV and CDR2 YYDKDF (reference sequence). The CDR3 sequence is CATSRGPGVGYTF.

J is TRBJ2-2 and V is TRBV6-1. This CDR3 region has 11 residues. Germline V gene sequence: CDR1 MNHNS, CDR2 SASEGT. Here the CDR3 reads CASRRTGELFF.

V usage is TRBV7-9 and J usage is TRBJ2-3; lacking DNA, the TRBD1 call made by TCRdb goes unchecked. CDR3 length: 15 residues. Looked up from germline, CDR1 is SEHNR and CDR2 is FQNEAQ (reference sequence). CDR3: CASSKAGGRVDTQYF.

V and J are TRBV12-3 or TRBV12-4 and TRBJ2-2; the TCRdb D gene call, TRBD1, has no DNA to confirm it. The CDR3 sequence is 16 residues long. This chain's CDR3 is CASSPYTTGGNGELFF.

CDR3 sequence reads: CATSDPAGGSEKLFF. The chain couples TRBV24-1 to TRBJ1-4; TCRdb designates TRBD1, a call that cannot be tested without DNA. The V gene's germline CDR1 is KGHDR and CDR2 SFDVKD. This CDR3 is built from 15 residues.

The rearrangement links TRBV28 to TRBJ2-3. The germline gives CDR1 MDHEN, CDR2 SYDVKM. The CDR3 runs to 12 residues. CDR3 sequence: CASSLVQNTQYF.

This chain joins TRBV18 and TRBJ2-4; TCRdb selects TRBD1, and the lack of DNA leaves this call unchecked. Germline assignment: CDR1 KGHSH and CDR2 LQKENI. This CDR3 region has 15 residues. CDR3 in amino acids: CASSPPIEGANIQYF.

V gene TRBV12-3 or TRBV12-4 combines with J gene TRBJ1-2. The CDR3 loop spans 15 amino acids. The CDR3 sequence is CASSETSTGLDGYTF.

This chain uses TRBV12-3 or TRBV12-4 with TRBJ2-3. The CDR3 covers 12 residues. The CDR3 protein is CASSFHPHTQYF.

This CDR3 reads CASSAYRGRGTEAFF. The chain links TRBV11-2 to TRBJ1-1; without DNA, the TCRdb call of TRBD1 cannot be checked. Germline assignment: CDR1 SGHAT and CDR2 FQNNGV. The CDR3 is 15 amino acids.

V and J are TRBV5-6 and TRBJ2-2; the D call of TRBD1 rests on TCRdb alone, since no DNA is present to check it. Germline CDR1 is SGHDT and CDR2 is YYEEEE. This CDR3 has 15 amino acids. The CDR3 sequence is CASSVGQGSTGELFF. Based on the CDR3 plus reference TRBV5-6 and TRBJ2-2, the full variable domain is DAGVTQSPTHLIKTRGQQVTLRCSPKSGHDTVSWYQQALGQGPQFIFQYYEEEERQRGNFPDRFSGHQFPNYSSELNVNALLLGDSALYLCASSVGQGSTGELFFGEGSRLTVL.

The V gene is TRBV21-1, the J gene TRBJ2-7; the D gene TCRdb calls, TRBD1, cannot be checked with no DNA. TRBV21-1 is a pseudogene locus. CDR3 size: 14 residues. This chain's CDR3 is CATVGQGRPREQYF.

The chain has TRBV12-3 or TRBV12-4 and TRBJ2-2; no DNA is available, so the TRBD2 call from TCRdb remains unchecked. CDR3 size: 15 residues. This CDR3 reads CASSRYRTLTGELFF.

J is TRBJ2-2 and V is TRBV10-3. This CDR3 has 15 amino acids. CDR1 is ENHRY, CDR2 SYGVKD, per germline. Here the CDR3 reads CAISDSHRNTGELFF.

This chain uses TRBV7-2 with TRBJ2-5; TCRdb's D gene call, TRBD2, goes unchecked for lack of DNA. The CDR3 has 15 residues. Germline V gives CDR1 SGHTA, CDR2 FQGNSA. This CDR3 reads CASRSSGTEYETQYF.

This chain connects TRBV11-2 to TRBJ2-2; TCRdb's D call of TRBD1 is untestable without DNA. This CDR3 region has 16 residues. CDR1 and CDR2 from the germline V gene are SGHAT and FQNNGV. The CDR3: CASIHLVGQNTGELFF.